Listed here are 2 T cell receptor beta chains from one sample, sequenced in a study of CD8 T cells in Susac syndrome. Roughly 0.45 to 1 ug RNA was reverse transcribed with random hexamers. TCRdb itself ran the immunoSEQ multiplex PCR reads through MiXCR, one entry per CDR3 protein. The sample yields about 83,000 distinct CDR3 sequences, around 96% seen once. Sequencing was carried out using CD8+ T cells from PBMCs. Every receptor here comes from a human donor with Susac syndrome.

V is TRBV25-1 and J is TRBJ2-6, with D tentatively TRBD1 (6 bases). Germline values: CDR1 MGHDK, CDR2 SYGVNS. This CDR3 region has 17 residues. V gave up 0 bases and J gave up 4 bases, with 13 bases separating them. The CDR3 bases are TGTGCCAGCAGTGAATATAAAGGGACATCCGGGGCCAACGTCCTGACTTTC. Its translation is CASSEYKGTSGANVLTF.

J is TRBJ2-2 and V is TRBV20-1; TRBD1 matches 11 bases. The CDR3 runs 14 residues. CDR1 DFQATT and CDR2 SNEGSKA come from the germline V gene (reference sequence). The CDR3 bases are TGCAGCGCGAGTGGGACAGGGGGACCCGGGGAGCTGTTTTTT. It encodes CSASGTGGPGELFF.